This T cell receptor (beta chain) was identified during a study of blood T cell repertoires in COVID-19. Study context: The origin of the acute and convalescent COVID-19 samples was the United States, Italy and Spain. Sample material is recorded as cDNA or gDNA derived from T cells, B-cell-depleted T cells, or PBMCs.

In the original processing: Amplification of reference gene primers provided the estimated nucleated cell counts. The method was immunoSEQ multiplex PCR; TCRdb's version includes in-frame clones alone and lacks a portion of them. That table gives V, J and clone size, and the DNA gave D and trimming. The repertoire has around 140,000 clones, about 80% of them found once; the top ten carry roughly 17%. CDR1 and CDR2 from the germline V gene are SGHAT and FQNNGV. The J segment lost 6 bases and the V segment lost 5 bases, leaving 5 bases of the junction unmatched. This CDR3 contains 15 residues. The rearrangement joins TRBV11-2 to TRBJ1-5; 12 bases fit TRBD1. The origin of this receptor is a man between 50 and 59 years old with acute or convalescent COVID-19. The material sequenced was peripheral blood. The CDR3 loop reads CASSAGTGGSQPQHF. The CDR3 nucleotides read TGTGCCAGCAGCGCCGGGACAGGGGGCAGTCAGCCCCAGCATTTT. The full variable domain, rest sourced from reference TRBV11-2 and TRBJ1-5, is EAGVAQSPRYKIIEKRQSVAFWCNPISGHATLYWYQQILGQGPKLLIQFQNNGVVDDSQLPKDRFSAERLKGVDSTLKIQPAKLEDSAVYLCASSAGTGGSQPQHFGDGTRLSIL.